This T cell receptor beta chain was profiled in a study of blood T cell repertoires in COVID-19. Per the original methods: Reference gene primer amplification yielded estimated nucleated cell counts. The method was immunoSEQ multiplex PCR; TCRdb's version includes in-frame clones alone and lacks a portion of them. That table is the source of V, J and clone size, and D and trimming were worked out from the DNA. The sample shows 200,000 or so clones, more than 70% of them seen only once. Those who participated ranged in age from roughly 18 to 95 years and resided in about 24 US areas. Participant reports of clinical history set cohort assignment. The CDR3 has 15 residues. In germline, CDR1 is KGHSH, CDR2 LQKENI. Trimming took off 4 bases at V and 0 bases at J, with 12 bases between the two ends.

The clonotype was recovered from a middle-aged woman with acute COVID-19. Sequencing used PBMCs or T cells enriched from blood (not recorded which). The gene calls are TRBV18 and TRBJ1-1, with D perhaps matching TRBD1 (6 bases). CDR3 DNA sequence: TGTGCCAGCTCACGCCTGGACAGCATGAACACTGAAGCTTTCTTT. Its translation: CASSRLDSMNTEAFF.